This entry concerns a single TCR beta chain. The sample belongs to a study of chemoradiotherapy in HPV16-positive cancers. Study information: Candidate HPV-specific clones and shared TCR motifs came from two HPV16-positive patients.

Germline V lookup: CDR1 SGHRS, CDR2 YFSETQ. The CDR3 sequence is 14 residues long. Trimming left V 0 bases short and J 5 bases short, with 12 bases between. Sequencing used immunoSEQ multiplex PCR; TCRdb keeps in-frame clones, though not all of them. The table shows 4,400 or so clones, with almost 90% occurring only once. The chain uses TRBV5-1 and TRBJ2-7, with D uncertain. Sampling was carried out from a patient who underwent chemoradiotherapy. This TCR was recovered from a human donor with HPV-associated anogenital cancer. The CDR3 here is CASSLGGVGDEQYF. The CDR3 DNA is TGCGCCAGCAGCTTGGGTGGAGTTGGGGACGAGCAGTACTTC.